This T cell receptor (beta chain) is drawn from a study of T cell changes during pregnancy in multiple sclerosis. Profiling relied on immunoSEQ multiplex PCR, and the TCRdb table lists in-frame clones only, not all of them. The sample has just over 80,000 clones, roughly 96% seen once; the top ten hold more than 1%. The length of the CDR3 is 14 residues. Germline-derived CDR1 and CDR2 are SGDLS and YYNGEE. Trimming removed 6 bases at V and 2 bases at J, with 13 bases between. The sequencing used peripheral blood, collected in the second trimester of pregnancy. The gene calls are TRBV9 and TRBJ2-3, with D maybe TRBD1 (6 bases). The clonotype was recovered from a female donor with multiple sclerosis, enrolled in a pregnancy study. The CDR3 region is CASNKGENTDTQYF. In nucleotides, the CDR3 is TGTGCCAGCAACAAGGGGGAGAACACAGATACGCAGTATTTT.